The 4 T cell receptor beta chains below come from one sample, sequenced in a study of beta chain features in type 1 diabetes. The entirety of the isolated RNA underwent reverse transcription, so expressed TCRB transcripts were sequenced. Repertoires were generated with immunoSEQ multiplex PCR, while TCRdb's copy carries only in-frame clones and drops some. The sample yields about half a million clones, about an eighth seen once. Material: naive CD4+ T cells from blood. These TCRs come from a woman aged 18-29 years in good health.

This clone showed up just a few times. The V gene is TRBV10-3, the J gene TRBJ2-1; unclear D gene. The CDR3 runs to 14 residues. Trimming stripped 6 bases from V and 3 bases from J, with 12 bases between. Germline lookup yields CDR1 ENHRY and CDR2 SYGVKD. The CDR3 loop is CAIRSGFYYNEQFF. CDR3 DNA sequence: TGTGCCATCAGGTCAGGATTCTACTACAATGAGCAGTTCTTC.

This clone has only a few counts. This chain links TRBV7-2 with TRBJ1-2; D unresolved. Deletions cut 0 bases from V and 3 bases from J, with 11 bases between. Germline V gene lookup returns CDR1 SGHTA and CDR2 FQGNSA. The CDR3 runs 15 residues. CDR3 nucleotides: TGTGCCAGCAGCTTAGCGTCAGGACTTTACTATGGCTACACCTTC. This sequence encodes CASSLASGLYYGYTF.

This clone has a handful of counts. The J gene is TRBJ2-1, the V gene TRBV7-2, with D perhaps TRBD1 or TRBD2 (7 bases each). The V and J ends lost 4 bases and 6 bases respectively, with 16 bases between them. This CDR3 has 15 amino acids. CDR1 is SGHTA and CDR2 is FQGNSA in the germline V gene. The CDR3 loop is CASSSAGGAPNEQFF. The CDR3 nucleotides read TGTGCCAGCAGCTCCGCAGGGGGGGCCCCCAATGAGCAGTTCTTC.

The chain couples TRBV7-2 to TRBJ2-1, with 7 bases matching TRBD1. The CDR3 contains 14 residues. Per germline, CDR1 SGHTA and CDR2 FQGNSA. The junction had 4 bases not matched to a gene; V was cut back by 3 bases and J by 5 bases. CDR3 nucleotide sequence: TGTGCCAGCAGCTTTAGGACAGGAGACAATGAGCAGTTCTTC. This codes for CASSFRTGDNEQFF.